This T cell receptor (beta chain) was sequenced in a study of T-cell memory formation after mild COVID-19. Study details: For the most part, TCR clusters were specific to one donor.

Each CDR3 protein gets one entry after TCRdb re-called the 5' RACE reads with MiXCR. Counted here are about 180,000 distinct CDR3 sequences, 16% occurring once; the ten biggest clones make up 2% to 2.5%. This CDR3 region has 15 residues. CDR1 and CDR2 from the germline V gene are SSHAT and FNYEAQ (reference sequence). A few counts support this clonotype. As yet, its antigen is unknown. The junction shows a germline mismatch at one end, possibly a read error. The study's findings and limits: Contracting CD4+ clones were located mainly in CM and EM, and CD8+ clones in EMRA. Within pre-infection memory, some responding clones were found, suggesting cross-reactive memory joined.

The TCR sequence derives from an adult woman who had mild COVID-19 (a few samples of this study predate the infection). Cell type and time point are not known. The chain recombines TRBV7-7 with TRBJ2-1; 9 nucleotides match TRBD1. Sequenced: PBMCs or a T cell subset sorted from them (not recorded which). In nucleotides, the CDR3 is TGTGCTAGCAGCTTAGGGACAGGGAGGGGAGTCGAGCAGTTCTTC. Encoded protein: CASSLGTGRGVEQFF. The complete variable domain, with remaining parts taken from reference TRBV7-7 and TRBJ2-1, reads GAGVSQSPRYKVTKRGQDVTLRCDPISSHATLYWYQQALGQGPEFLTYFNYEAQPDKSGLPSDRFSAERPEGSISTLTIQRTEQRDSAMYRCASSLGTGRGVEQFFGPGTRLTVL.